The table lists the clone carrying this TCR beta chain with many counts. The antigen is undetermined. The germline gives CDR1 SNHLY, CDR2 FYNNEI. The ends lost 6 bases at V and 5 bases at J; junction bases unmatched: 7. The CDR3 extends over 15 amino acids. This sample is drawn from a study of T cell repertoires in cytomegalovirus infection. Study summary: Public TCR beta signatures indicated both CMV infection and matching HLA type. The study, taken as a whole, reports: Cumulative frequency (of public TCR beta family members) identified carriers of CMV plus the relevant HLA. CMV-specific TCR beta clonotypes restricted by HLA-C were the ones dominating the ex vivo response.

TCRdb reprocessed the reads via MiXCR and lists one record per CDR3 protein. The sample has roughly 120,000 distinct CDR3 sequences, about 9.5% seen once; the top ten hold 30% to 40%. What was sequenced was PBMCs, sequenced either directly or after in vitro stimulation (not recorded which). The genes are TRBV2 and TRBJ2-2, with TRBD2 identical over 9 bases. The sequence came from a human donor in good health (CMV status not recorded). Some clones in this sample may be carry-over from other donors' samples. The CDR3 sequence: CASRPGTSWTGELFF. The CDR3, as DNA: TGTGCCAGCAGACCCGGGACTAGCTGGACCGGGGAGCTGTTTTTT.